These 28 T cell receptor beta chains share one sample of origin, sequenced in a study of cytomegalovirus exposure and HLA in healthy donors. A multiplex PCR was run with 60 Vbeta primers and 13 Jbeta primers. The method was immunoSEQ multiplex PCR; TCRdb's version includes in-frame clones alone and lacks a portion of them. The profile shows 160,000 or so clones, roughly four fifths of them singletons. The sample was PBMCs. These receptors all stem from a woman between 45 and 60 years old in good health and CMV-seronegative.

J is TRBJ1-4 and V is TRBV28; 7 nucleotides agree with TRBD1. Germline V gene lookup returns CDR1 MDHEN and CDR2 SYDVKM. V lost 5 bases, J lost 6 bases, and 9 bases stayed unmatched. There are 15 residues in the CDR3. The CDR3 region has the DNA TGTGCCAGCAGTCCCCCCGGGACAGAGTATGAAAAACTGTTTTTT. Its protein product is CASSPPGTEYEKLFF.

This sequence joins TRBV28 and TRBJ1-5; maybe TRBD1 (5 bases). CDR3 size: 10 residues. Germline V gives CDR1 MDHEN, CDR2 SYDVKM. The CDR3 DNA is TGTGTCGTGGGGGGACAGCCCCAGCATTTT. It is translated as CVVGGQPQHF.

This rearrangement joins TRBV7-6 to TRBJ2-7; TRBD2 aligns across 9 bases. V lost 5 bases and J lost 6; bases outside the gene matches: 8. The CDR3 has 14 amino acids. The germline gives CDR1 SGHVS, CDR2 FNYEAQ. The DNA of the CDR3 is TGTGCCAGCAGCCCGCGGGGGGGATTAGTCGAGCAGTACTTC. Encoded protein: CASSPRGGLVEQYF. The complete variable domain, with remaining parts taken from reference TRBV7-6 and TRBJ2-7, reads GAGVSQSPRYKVTKRGQDVALRCDPISGHVSLYWYRQALGQGPEFLTYFNYEAQQDKSGLPNDRFSAERPEGSISTLTIQRTEQRDSAMYRCASSPRGGLVEQYFGPGTRLTVT.

The rearrangement joins TRBV5-1 to TRBJ2-1; TRBD2 might be the D (5 bases). Trimming shortened V by 0 bases and J by 9 bases, and 7 bases separated the two germline ends. The CDR3 totals 12 residues. Germline CDR1 is SGHRS and CDR2 is YFSETQ. The CDR3 is CASSLVRGEQFF. The CDR3 DNA reads as TGCGCCAGCAGCTTGGTCCGGGGTGAGCAGTTCTTC.

The V call is TRBV10-3, the J call TRBJ2-6; TRBD1 matches 7 bases. The CDR3 has 15 amino acids. Germline CDR1 is ENHRY and CDR2 is SYGVKD. Trimming cost V 5 bases and J 4 bases; bases outside gene matches: 5. The CDR3 nucleotides read TGTGCCATCAGTAAGACAGGGTCGGGGGCCAACGTCCTGACTTTC. Translating gives CAISKTGSGANVLTF.

The V call is TRBV19, the J call TRBJ2-1; 7 nucleotides match TRBD2. This CDR3 has 13 amino acids. V was clipped by 4 bases and J by 8 bases; unmatched bases: 5. From germline, CDR1 is LNHDA and CDR2 SQIVND (reference sequence). The chain's CDR3 is CASSRGGVYEQFF. CDR3 DNA: TGTGCCAGTAGTAGGGGAGGGGTCTATGAGCAGTTCTTC.

This clone has just a few counts. This chain connects TRBV28 to TRBJ2-3, with D hard to call. Germline CDR1 is MDHEN and CDR2 is SYDVKM. With 5 bases removed from V and 0 bases from J, the gap between germline ends came to 15 bases. This CDR3 region has 16 residues. CDR3 residues: CASSSRVDSSTDTQYF. The CDR3, as DNA: TGTGCCAGCAGTAGCCGGGTCGATTCTAGCACAGATACGCAGTATTTT.

J is TRBJ2-2 and V is TRBV5-1, with D maybe TRBD2 (5 bases). V gave up 4 bases and J gave up 1 base, with 8 bases separating them. Germline V gene sequence: CDR1 SGHRS, CDR2 YFSETQ. This CDR3 is 14 amino acids long. CDR3 protein: CASSPEGNTGELFF. The CDR3 nucleotides are TGCGCCAGCAGCCCCGAGGGGAACACCGGGGAGCTGTTTTTT.

The chain links TRBV6-6 to TRBJ1-1; a weak D match, TRBD1 (6 bases). Trimming pared 9 bases from V and 3 bases from J, leaving 17 bases between. The CDR3 is 14 residues long. The germline V gene encodes CDR1 MNHNY and CDR2 SVGAGI (reference sequence). The CDR3 sequence: CARGGGNRDTEAFF. The CDR3 DNA is TGTGCCAGAGGGGGGGGTAATAGGGACACTGAAGCTTTCTTT.

V and J are TRBV19 and TRBJ1-2; D ambiguous. CDR1 and CDR2 from the germline V gene are LNHDA and SQIVND (reference sequence). This CDR3 has 15 residues. Trimming cost V 3 bases and J 3 bases, with 14 bases left between them. Here the CDR3 DNA reads TGTGCCAGTAGTATTGATCACGCAGATTACTATGGCTACACCTTC. Translating gives CASSIDHADYYGYTF.

V is TRBV18 and J is TRBJ2-1, with no clear D. The germline V gene encodes CDR1 KGHSH and CDR2 LQKENI. Trimming took 2 bases from V and 10 from J, leaving 9 bases between them. The CDR3 extends over 12 amino acids. The CDR3 reads CASSPNKEEQFF. The CDR3 DNA follows: TGTGCCAGCTCACCAAACAAGGAGGAGCAGTTCTTC.

The V and J genes are TRBV6-5 and TRBJ2-3; 10 bases fit TRBD2. The germline V gene has CDR1 MNHEY and CDR2 SVGAGI. V was pared by 4 bases and J by 2 bases, with 3 bases of the junction left unmatched. The CDR3 is made up of 15 amino acids. CDR3 in DNA: TGTGCCAGCAGTTTAGCGGGGGGTTACACAGATACGCAGTATTTT. It translates to CASSLAGGYTDTQYF.

This clone showed up just a few times. The V gene is TRBV2, the J gene TRBJ1-2; weak D call: TRBD1 (5 bases). The CDR3 totals 12 residues. The V and J ends lost 7 bases and 3 bases respectively, with 9 bases between them. Germline V gives CDR1 SNHLY, CDR2 FYNNEI. The CDR3 loop reads CASNKGDYGYTF. The CDR3 bases are TGTGCCAGCAACAAAGGGGACTATGGCTACACCTTC.

Only a few counts were recorded for this clone. V and J are TRBV7-9 and TRBJ1-4, with D tentatively TRBD1 (6 bases). The CDR3 runs 16 residues. Per germline, CDR1 SEHNR and CDR2 FQNEAQ (reference sequence). The V gene lost 8 bases and the J gene lost 8 bases, with 24 bases spanning the gap. CDR3 loop: CASGRAFGPGEEKLFF. In nucleotides, the CDR3 is TGTGCCAGCGGAAGAGCTTTTGGGCCAGGGGAAGAAAAACTGTTTTTT.

This sequence joins TRBV18 and TRBJ2-5, with TRBD1 matching over 9 bases. Trimming at V came to 6 bases and at J to 3 bases, leaving 8 bases not matched to a gene. Germline lookup yields CDR1 KGHSH and CDR2 LQKENI. The CDR3 is 15 amino acids. This CDR3 reads CASSPKGQGKETQYF. CDR3 DNA: TGTGCCAGCTCGCCTAAGGGACAGGGCAAAGAGACCCAGTACTTC.

Note on this clone: In this CDR3 the conserved last residue, phenylalanine or tryptophan, is missing, so a read error is likely. This chain joins TRBV28 and TRBJ1-2; a possible D gene is TRBD1 (5 bases). The CDR3 is 14 amino acids. The germline V gene has CDR1 MDHEN and CDR2 SYDVKM. Trimming left V 5 bases short and J 2 bases short, with 12 bases between. CDR3: CASSQGPVNYGYTS. In nucleotides, the CDR3 is TGTGCCAGCAGTCAGGGCCCGGTAAACTATGGCTACACCTCC.

The chain joins TRBV4-3 to TRBJ1-4; D gene unclear. V was clipped by 0 bases and J by 10 bases, with 15 bases between them. The CDR3 length is 15 residues. Per germline, CDR1 LGHNA and CDR2 YSLEER. As DNA, the CDR3 is TGCGCCAGCAGCCAAGATAGATTATATGATGGAAAACTGTTTTTT. Amino acids: CASSQDRLYDGKLFF.

The V and J genes are TRBV5-8 and TRBJ2-7, with 8 bases identical to TRBD1. The CDR3 loop spans 13 amino acids. Germline lookup yields CDR1 SGHTS and CDR2 YDEGEE. Trimming cost V 4 bases and J 5 bases; bases outside gene matches: 5. This chain's CDR3 is CASSPDREDEQYF. CDR3 in DNA: TGTGCCAGCAGCCCGGACAGGGAAGACGAGCAGTACTTC.

This clone turned up a few times. V usage is TRBV10-2 and J usage is TRBJ2-2; 10 positions match TRBD2. Germline lookup yields CDR1 WSHSY and CDR2 SAAADI. The CDR3 is made up of 15 amino acids. Unmatched junction bases numbered 7, after V lost 7 bases and J lost 5 bases. The CDR3 loop is CASTYASGSTGELFF. For the CDR3, the DNA is TGCGCCAGCACCTATGCTAGCGGGAGTACCGGGGAGCTGTTTTTT.

The chain joins TRBV6-1 to TRBJ1-3; 7 positions match TRBD1. Trimming at V came to 11 bases and at J to 4 bases, leaving 5 bases not matched to a gene. Germline CDR1 reads MNHNS; CDR2 reads SASEGT. CDR3 length: 12 residues. As DNA, the CDR3 is TGTGCCGCCAGGGGGGCCGGAAACACCATATATTTT. Translated, it gives CAARGAGNTIYF.

This clone was detected only once. The chain recombines TRBV2 with TRBJ2-2; 7 bases fit TRBD2. Germline-derived CDR1 and CDR2 are SNHLY and FYNNEI. V shed 0 bases and J 5 bases; nucleotides not matched to a gene: 0. This CDR3 is built from 14 residues. In DNA, the CDR3 is TGTGCCAGCAGTGAAGCGGGGGGGACCGGGGAGCTGTTTTTT. Amino acid sequence: CASSEAGGTGELFF.

This clone was seen a single time. This rearrangement joins TRBV9 to TRBJ1-4, with a possible D match to TRBD1 (6 bases). The CDR3 runs to 15 residues. Per germline, CDR1 SGDLS and CDR2 YYNGEE. V lost 3 bases and J 5 bases, leaving 14 bases between the germline ends. This CDR3 reads CASSATGRPNEKLFF. The CDR3 DNA reads as TGTGCCAGCAGCGCCACAGGGAGACCGAATGAAAAACTGTTTTTT.

The V and J genes are TRBV7-2 and TRBJ2-1, with D perhaps matching TRBD2 (6 bases). CDR1 and CDR2 from the germline V gene are SGHTA and FQGNSA. The CDR3 extends over 15 amino acids. With 5 bases removed from V and 3 bases from J, the gap between germline ends came to 14 bases. As DNA, the CDR3 is TGTGCCAGCAGCCCCCGCGAGCGGGTCTACAATGAGCAGTTCTTC. Protein product: CASSPRERVYNEQFF.

The rearrangement joins TRBV19 to TRBJ1-2; no clear D. Trimming shortened V by 0 bases and J by 2 bases, and 7 bases separated the two germline ends. The V gene's germline CDR1 is LNHDA and CDR2 SQIVND (reference sequence). The CDR3 loop spans 14 amino acids. The CDR3 DNA follows: TGTGCCAGTAGTATAGACCGGTTAAACTATGGCTACACCTTC. Translating it yields CASSIDRLNYGYTF.

The genes are TRBV5-1 and TRBJ2-3, with TRBD2 matching 8 bases. The V gene end was trimmed by 0 bases and the J gene end by 5 bases; junction bases not matched to a gene: 5. The CDR3 runs 15 residues. Germline CDR1 reads SGHRS; CDR2 reads YFSETQ. As DNA, the CDR3 is TGCGCCAGCAGCTTGGCGGGAGGGTTTTTAGATACGCAGTATTTT. As protein: CASSLAGGFLDTQYF.

This rearrangement joins TRBV7-9 to TRBJ2-4, with D maybe TRBD1 (5 bases). From germline, CDR1 is SEHNR and CDR2 FQNEAQ (reference sequence). V was pared by 4 bases and J by 0 bases, with 16 bases between. The CDR3 has 17 amino acids. The CDR3 DNA reads TGTGCCAGCAGCTCCGAAGGACGACAGCTAGCCAAAAACATTCAGTACTTC. Protein sequence: CASSSEGRQLAKNIQYF.

This clone was detected a few times. The chain employs TRBV2 and TRBJ2-6; D unresolved. This CDR3 has 11 residues. Germline V gives CDR1 SNHLY, CDR2 FYNNEI. The V end lost 7 bases, the J end lost 10 bases, and 8 bases lay between the germline ends. In DNA form, the CDR3 reads TGTGCCAGCACTGCCCGGAACGTCCTGACTTTC. Translating it yields CASTARNVLTF.

The V gene is TRBV5-1, the J gene TRBJ2-1; possibly TRBD2 for D (5 bases). Germline V gene data show CDR1 as SGHRS and CDR2 as YFSETQ. V was clipped by 2 bases and J by 6 bases, with 15 bases between them. The CDR3 contains 15 residues. As DNA, the CDR3 is TGCGCCAGCAGCTTAACCGGGAATGACGGCAATGAGCAGTTCTTC. Translated: CASSLTGNDGNEQFF.